Below are 9 T cell receptor beta chains sequenced from a single sample in a study of cytomegalovirus exposure and HLA in healthy donors. Sequencing used immunoSEQ multiplex PCR; TCRdb keeps in-frame clones, though not all of them. The data contain 150,000 to 200,000 clones, around 81% of them seen just once; the ten biggest clones take up about 2.1%. The sequenced sample was PBMCs. These receptor sequences come from a man aged 30-40 years in good health and CMV-seropositive.

The V gene is TRBV7-2, the J gene TRBJ2-5, with 8 bases fitting TRBD2. The ends lost 4 bases at V and 2 bases at J; junction bases unmatched: 9. This CDR3 comprises 16 residues. Per the germline V gene, CDR1 is SGHTA and CDR2 is FQGNSA. CDR3 sequence: CASSSALAGPQETQYF. The CDR3 nucleotides are TGTGCCAGCAGCTCCGCCTTAGCGGGACCTCAAGAGACCCAGTACTTC.

The chain couples TRBV7-2 to TRBJ2-1, with D uncertain. The CDR3 has 14 amino acids. CDR1 and CDR2 (germline): SGHTA, FQGNSA. Trimming removed 2 bases at V and 12 bases at J, with 17 bases between. The CDR3 DNA sequence: TGTGCCAGCAGCTTATTTTCTCTCGAAGCAAGGCAGTTCTTC. This codes for CASSLFSLEARQFF.

CDR3 sequence: CASKKSANEKLFF. CDR3 coding DNA: TGTGCCAGCAAGAAGTCAGCTAATGAAAAACTGTTTTTT. The chain joins TRBV2 to TRBJ1-4, with unresolved D. Germline CDR1 reads SNHLY; CDR2 reads FYNNEI. This CDR3 has 13 amino acids. Trimming left V 7 bases short and J 3 bases short, with 9 bases between.

The rearrangement uses TRBV19 and TRBJ1-3; D remains ambiguous. This CDR3 region has 14 residues. Trimming shortened V by 7 bases and J by 0 bases, and 10 bases separated the two germline ends. Per the germline V gene, CDR1 is LNHDA and CDR2 is SQIVND (reference sequence). The CDR3 DNA reads as TGTGCCAGTACCCGGTTCGGCTCTGGAAACACCATATATTTT. Translating it yields CASTRFGSGNTIYF.

This clone showed up just a few times. This sequence joins TRBV6-1 and TRBJ1-2, with 7 bases that match TRBD1. The CDR3 sequence is 15 residues long. Germline CDR1 reads MNHNS; CDR2 reads SASEGT. V was pared by 4 bases and J by 2 bases, with 7 bases of the junction left unmatched. This CDR3 reads CASSVYLTGNYGYTF. The DNA of the CDR3 is TGTGCCAGCAGTGTCTACCTGACAGGGAACTATGGCTACACCTTC.

This sequence joins TRBV5-4 and TRBJ1-1; tentatively, D is TRBD1 (6 bases). The V end lost 0 bases, the J end lost 8 bases, and 17 bases lay between the germline ends. From germline, CDR1 is SGHNT and CDR2 YYREEE (reference sequence). The CDR3 contains 15 residues. The CDR3 is CASSLDLAGQTEAFF. In nucleotides, the CDR3 is TGTGCCAGCAGCTTGGATCTAGCAGGACAGACGGAAGCTTTCTTT.

The chain uses TRBV19 and TRBJ2-5, with TRBD1 identical over 10 bases. Germline CDR1 is LNHDA and CDR2 is SQIVND (reference sequence). J gave up 4 bases and V 5 bases, and 4 bases lay outside the gene matches. The CDR3 runs to 14 residues. The CDR3 DNA reads as TGTGCCAGTAGTTCCGGGACAGGGGTAGAGACCCAGTACTTC. It is translated as CASSSGTGVETQYF.

The V call is TRBV5-1, the J call TRBJ1-1; 7 bases are shared with TRBD1. This CDR3 has 14 amino acids. The V segment lost 2 bases and the J segment 2 bases; nucleotides outside the gene matches: 3. Looked up from germline, CDR1 is SGHRS and CDR2 is YFSETQ. The CDR3 here is CASSFGTANTEAFF. CDR3 DNA sequence: TGCGCCAGCAGCTTCGGGACAGCTAACACTGAAGCTTTCTTT.

The rearrangement joins TRBV4-1 to TRBJ1-2; 7 nucleotides agree with TRBD1. The germline gives CDR1 MGHRA, CDR2 YSYEKL. The CDR3 covers 15 residues. V shed 3 bases and J 1 base; nucleotides not matched to a gene: 5. The CDR3 reads CASSHKGADNYGYTF. CDR3 DNA sequence: TGCGCCAGCAGCCATAAGGGGGCAGATAACTATGGCTACACCTTC.